This T cell receptor (beta chain) stems from a study of T cells in Graves' hyperthyroidism and ophthalmopathy. Study-wide context: Staff took peripheral blood when the initial diagnosis was made, before any treatment began. General study findings and limits: The model foresaw ophthalmopathy a median roughly 6.5 months prior to onset.

It was considered stable Graves' hyperthyroidism when ophthalmopathy did not progress within 18 months. It was RNA transcripts that yielded the amplified TCR beta CDR3 regions. HTBI primers were employed in a first-round RT-PCR of the TCR CDR3. TCRdb used MiXCR to reprocess the multiplex PCR reads, holding one entry per CDR3 protein. The sample has about 700,000 distinct CDR3 sequences, roughly 15% seen once. Points on this clonotype: The antigen remains unidentified.

Per the germline V gene, CDR1 is KGHSH and CDR2 is LQKENI. CDR3 length equals 15 residues. V shed 4 bases, J shed 0 bases, and the junction held 3 bases outside the gene matches. This chain uses TRBV18 with TRBJ1-5; 7 nucleotides agree with TRBD1. The sequence derives from a woman between 18 and 29 years old with Graves' hyperthyroidism. The specimen was blood. Here the CDR3 reads CASSRDSASNQPQHF. The CDR3 DNA sequence: TGTGCCAGCTCACGGGACAGCGCTAGCAATCAGCCCCAGCATTTT. The whole variable domain, filled in from reference TRBV18 and TRBJ1-5, reads NAGVMQNPRHLVRRRGQEARLRCSPMKGHSHVYWYRQLPEEGLKFMVYLQKENIIDESGMPKERFSAEFPKEGPSILRIQQVVRGDSAAYFCASSRDSASNQPQHFGDGTRLSIL.